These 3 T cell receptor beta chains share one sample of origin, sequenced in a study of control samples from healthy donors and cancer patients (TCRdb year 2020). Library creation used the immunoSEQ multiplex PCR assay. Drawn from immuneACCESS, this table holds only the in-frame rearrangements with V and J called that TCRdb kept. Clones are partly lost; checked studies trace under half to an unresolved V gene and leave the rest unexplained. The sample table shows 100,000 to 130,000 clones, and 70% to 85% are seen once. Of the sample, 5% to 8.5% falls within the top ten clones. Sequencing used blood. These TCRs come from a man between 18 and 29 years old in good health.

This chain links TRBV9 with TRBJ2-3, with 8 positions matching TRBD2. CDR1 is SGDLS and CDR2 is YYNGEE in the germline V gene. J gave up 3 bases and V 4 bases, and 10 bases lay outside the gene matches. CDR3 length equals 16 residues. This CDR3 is CASSTPPGGGTDTQYF. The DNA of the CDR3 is TGTGCCAGCAGCACTCCCCCCGGGGGGGGAACAGATACGCAGTATTTT. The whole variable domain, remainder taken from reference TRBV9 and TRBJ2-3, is DSGVTQTPKHLITATGQRVTLRCSPRSGDLSVYWYQQSLDQGLQFLIQYYNGEERAKGNILERFSAQQFPDLHSELNLSSLELGDSALYFCASSTPPGGGTDTQYFGPGTRLTVL.

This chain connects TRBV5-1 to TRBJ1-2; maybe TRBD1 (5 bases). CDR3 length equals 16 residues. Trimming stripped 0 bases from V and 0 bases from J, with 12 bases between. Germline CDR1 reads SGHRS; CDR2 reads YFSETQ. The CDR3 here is CASSLDPGAANYGYTF. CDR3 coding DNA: TGCGCCAGCAGCTTGGATCCTGGGGCAGCTAACTATGGCTACACCTTC. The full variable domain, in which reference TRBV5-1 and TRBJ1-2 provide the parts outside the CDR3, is KAGVTQTPRYLIKTRGQQVTLSCSPISGHRSVSWYQQTPGQGLQFLFEYFSETQRNKGNFPGRFSGRQFSNSRSEMNVSTLELGDSALYLCASSLDPGAANYGYTFGSGTRLTVV.

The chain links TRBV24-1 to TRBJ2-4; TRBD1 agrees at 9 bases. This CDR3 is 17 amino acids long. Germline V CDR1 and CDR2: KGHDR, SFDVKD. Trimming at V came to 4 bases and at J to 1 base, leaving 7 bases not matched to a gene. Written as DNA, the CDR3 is TGTGCCACCAGTGACTCCGGGACAGGGCCCGCCAAAAACATTCAGTACTTC. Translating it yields CATSDSGTGPAKNIQYF.